This T cell receptor beta chain was captured by sequencing in a study of T cells in localized non-small cell lung cancer. The study, taken as a whole, reports: Tumor showed lower T cell clonality than uninvolved adjacent lung, where it was highest. Because researchers sequenced only one region of the tumor, heterogeneity is still possible. There were a median roughly 61 of the top 100 tumor clones appearing in adjacent lung.

For this clone: As yet, its antigen is unknown.

The germline V gene encodes CDR1 LNHNV and CDR2 YYDKDF (reference sequence). CDR3 size: 16 residues. Trimming pared 3 bases from V and 4 bases from J, leaving 18 bases between. Repertoires were generated with immunoSEQ multiplex PCR, while TCRdb's copy carries only in-frame clones and drops some. The data contain about 74,000 clones, approximately 88% of them seen just once; the ten biggest clones take up 1.3%. The sequencing used peripheral blood, collected before any cancer treatment. The V call is TRBV15, the J call TRBJ1-2, with D perhaps matching TRBD1 (5 bases). The clonotype was recovered from a female donor older than 55 with stage I lung adenocarcinoma. The CDR3 region is CATSSRFGEGSYGYTF. The CDR3 DNA sequence: TGTGCCACCAGCAGCCGCTTCGGGGAGGGGAGCTATGGCTACACCTTC.